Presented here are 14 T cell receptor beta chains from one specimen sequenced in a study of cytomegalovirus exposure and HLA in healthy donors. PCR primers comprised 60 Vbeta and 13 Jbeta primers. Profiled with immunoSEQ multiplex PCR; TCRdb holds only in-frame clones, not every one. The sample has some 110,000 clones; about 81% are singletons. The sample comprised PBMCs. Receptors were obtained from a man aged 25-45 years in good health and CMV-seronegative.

The CDR3 loop is CASSSVGISYNEQFF. Written as DNA, the CDR3 is TGTGCCAGCAGCTCAGTCGGGATCTCCTACAATGAGCAGTTCTTC. V usage is TRBV7-8 and J usage is TRBJ2-1, with D possibly matching TRBD2 (5 bases). In germline, CDR1 is SGHVS, CDR2 FQNEAQ. V was clipped by 4 bases and J by 0 bases, with 10 bases between them. This CDR3 has 15 residues. Full variable domain (remainder filled in from reference TRBV7-8 and TRBJ2-1): GAGVSQSPRYKVAKRGQDVALRCDPISGHVSLFWYQQALGQGPEFLTYFQNEAQLDKSGLPSDRFFAERPEGSVSTLKIQRTQQEDSAVYLCASSSVGISYNEQFFGPGTRLTVL.

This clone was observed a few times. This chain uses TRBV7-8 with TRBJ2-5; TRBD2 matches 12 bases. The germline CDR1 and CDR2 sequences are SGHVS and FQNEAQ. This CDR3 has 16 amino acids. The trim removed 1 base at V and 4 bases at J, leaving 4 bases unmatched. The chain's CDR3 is CASSLVQTSGRETQYF. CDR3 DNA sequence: TGTGCCAGCAGCTTAGTCCAGACTAGCGGGAGAGAGACCCAGTACTTC.

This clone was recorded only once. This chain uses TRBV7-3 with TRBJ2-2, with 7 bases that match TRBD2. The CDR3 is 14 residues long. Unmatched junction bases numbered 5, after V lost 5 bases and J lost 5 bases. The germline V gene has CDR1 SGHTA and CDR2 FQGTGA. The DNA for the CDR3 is TGTGCCAGCAGCGAAGATAGCGGGACCGGGGAGCTGTTTTTT. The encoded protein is CASSEDSGTGELFF.

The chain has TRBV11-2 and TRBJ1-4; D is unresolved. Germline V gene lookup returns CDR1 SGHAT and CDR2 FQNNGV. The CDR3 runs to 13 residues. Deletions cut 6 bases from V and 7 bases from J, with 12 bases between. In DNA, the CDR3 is TGTGCCAGCAGGAGACCCGGCGGTGAAAAACTGTTTTTT. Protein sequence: CASRRPGGEKLFF.

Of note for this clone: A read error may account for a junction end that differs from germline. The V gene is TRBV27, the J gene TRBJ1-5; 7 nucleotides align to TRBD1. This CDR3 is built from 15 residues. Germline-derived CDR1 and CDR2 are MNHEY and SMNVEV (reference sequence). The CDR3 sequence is CASSLSRQGYQPQNF. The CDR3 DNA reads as TGTGCCAGCAGTTTATCGAGACAGGGCTATCAGCCCCAGAATTTT.

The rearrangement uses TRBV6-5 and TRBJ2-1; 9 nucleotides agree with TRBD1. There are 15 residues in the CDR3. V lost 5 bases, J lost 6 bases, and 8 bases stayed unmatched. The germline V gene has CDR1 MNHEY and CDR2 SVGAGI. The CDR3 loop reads CASSVGQGLSNEQFF. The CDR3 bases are TGTGCCAGCAGTGTGGGACAGGGTCTTTCCAATGAGCAGTTCTTC.

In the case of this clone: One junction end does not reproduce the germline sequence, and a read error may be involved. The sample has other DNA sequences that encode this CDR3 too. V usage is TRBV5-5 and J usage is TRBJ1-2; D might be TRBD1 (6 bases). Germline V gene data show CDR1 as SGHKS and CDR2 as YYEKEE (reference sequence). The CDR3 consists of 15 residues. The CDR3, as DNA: TGTGCCAGCAGCGTGGACACAGGGTTCTTCTATGGCTATACCTTC. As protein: CASSVDTGFFYGYTF.

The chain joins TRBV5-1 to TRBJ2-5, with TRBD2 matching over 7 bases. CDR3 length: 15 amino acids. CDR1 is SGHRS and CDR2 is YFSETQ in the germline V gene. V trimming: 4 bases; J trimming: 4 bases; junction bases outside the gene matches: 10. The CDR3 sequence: CASSRGLLGRETQYF. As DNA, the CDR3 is TGCGCCAGCAGCCGGGGACTACTGGGGCGAGAGACCCAGTACTTC.

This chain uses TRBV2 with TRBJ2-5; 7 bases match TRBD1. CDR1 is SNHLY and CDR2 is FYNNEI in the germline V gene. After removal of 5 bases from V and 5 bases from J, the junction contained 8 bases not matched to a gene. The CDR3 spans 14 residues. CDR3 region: CASSRQGAQETQYF. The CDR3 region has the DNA TGTGCCAGCAGTAGACAGGGCGCGCAGGAGACCCAGTACTTC.

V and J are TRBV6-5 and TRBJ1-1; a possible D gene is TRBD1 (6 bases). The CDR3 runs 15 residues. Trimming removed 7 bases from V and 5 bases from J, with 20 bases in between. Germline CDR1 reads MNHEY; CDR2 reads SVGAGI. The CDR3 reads CASKIDRQKGTEAFF. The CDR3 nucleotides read TGTGCCAGCAAAATCGACAGGCAGAAGGGGACTGAAGCTTTCTTT.

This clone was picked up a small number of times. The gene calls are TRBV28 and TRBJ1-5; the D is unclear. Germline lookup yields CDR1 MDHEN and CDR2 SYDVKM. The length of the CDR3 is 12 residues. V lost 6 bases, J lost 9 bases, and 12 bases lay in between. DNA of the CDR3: TGTGCCAGCAGGTATTTAGCGGGGCCCCAGCATTTT. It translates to CASRYLAGPQHF.

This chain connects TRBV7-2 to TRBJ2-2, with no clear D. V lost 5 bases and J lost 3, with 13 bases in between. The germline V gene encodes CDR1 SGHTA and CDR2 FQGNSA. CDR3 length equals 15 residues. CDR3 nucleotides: TGTGCCAGCAGCCAAACGTCGGTTTACACCGGGGAGCTGTTTTTT. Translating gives CASSQTSVYTGELFF.

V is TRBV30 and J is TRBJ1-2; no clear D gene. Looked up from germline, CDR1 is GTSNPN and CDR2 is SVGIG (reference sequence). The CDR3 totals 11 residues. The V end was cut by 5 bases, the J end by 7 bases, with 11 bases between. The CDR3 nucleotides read TGTGCCTGGTTGGTGGGAGCTGGCTACACCTTC. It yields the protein CAWLVGAGYTF.

The CDR3 reads CASGGDSSYNEQFF. In nucleotides, the CDR3 is TGTGCTTCGGGGGGGGACTCTTCCTACAATGAGCAGTTCTTC. V usage is TRBV9 and J usage is TRBJ2-1; TRBD2 matches 8 bases. CDR3 length: 14 residues. In germline, CDR1 is SGDLS, CDR2 YYNGEE.